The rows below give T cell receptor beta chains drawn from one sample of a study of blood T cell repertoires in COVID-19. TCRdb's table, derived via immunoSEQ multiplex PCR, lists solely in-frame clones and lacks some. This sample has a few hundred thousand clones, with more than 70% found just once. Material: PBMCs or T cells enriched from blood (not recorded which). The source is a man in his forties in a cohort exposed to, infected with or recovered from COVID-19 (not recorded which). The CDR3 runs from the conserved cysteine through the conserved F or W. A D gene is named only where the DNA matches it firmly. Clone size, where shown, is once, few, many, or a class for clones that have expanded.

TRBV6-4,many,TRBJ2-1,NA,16,TGTGCCAGCAGTGAGTCCGGCGGTGCACCCGACAATGAGCAGTTCTTC,CASSESGGAPDNEQFF
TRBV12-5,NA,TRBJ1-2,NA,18,NA,CASGFSLDRGRRDYGYTF
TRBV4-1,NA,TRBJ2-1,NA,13,TGCGCCAGCAGCCACAGGACTATGGATGAGCAGTTCTTC,CASSHRTMDEQFF
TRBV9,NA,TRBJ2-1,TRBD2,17,TGTGCCAGCAGCTTTCGCCAAACTAGCGGGAGAGACAATGAGCAGTTCTTC,CASSFRQTSGRDNEQFF
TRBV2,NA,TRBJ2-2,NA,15,TGTGCCAGCAGCCTATACAGGGCGAACACCGGGGAGCTGTTTTTT,CASSLYRANTGELFF
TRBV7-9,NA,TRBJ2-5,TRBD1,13,TGTGCCAGCAGCCGGGACAGCCAAGAGACCCAGTACTTC,CASSRDSQETQYF
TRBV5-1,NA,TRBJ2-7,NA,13,TGCGCCAGCAGGTACAGTACGCTCTACGAGCAGTACTTC,CASRYSTLYEQYF
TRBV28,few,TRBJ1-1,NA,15,TGTGCCAGCAGTCCCGGGGATCGATTTAACACTGAAGCTTTCTTT,CASSPGDRFNTEAFF
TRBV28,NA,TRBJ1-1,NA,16,TGTGCCAGCAGTGATGTCGGGGTAAGGCTGAACACTGAAGCTTTCTTT,CASSDVGVRLNTEAFF
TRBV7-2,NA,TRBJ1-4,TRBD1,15,TGTGCCAGCAGCGAAAAGGGGGACAGGTATGAAAAACTGTTTTTT,CASSEKGDRYEKLFF
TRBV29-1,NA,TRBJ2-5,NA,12,TGCAGCGTTGAAGGGACTCAAGAGACCCAGTACTTC,CSVEGTQETQYF
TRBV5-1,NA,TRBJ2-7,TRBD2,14,TGCGCCAGTAGACTAGCGGAGAACTCCTACGAGCAGTACTTC,CASRLAENSYEQYF
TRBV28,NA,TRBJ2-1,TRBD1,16,TGTGCCAGCAGTCCTCCCGGGACAGGGATTGTCGATGAGCAGTTCTTC,CASSPPGTGIVDEQFF
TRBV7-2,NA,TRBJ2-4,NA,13,TGTGCCAGCAGCAGCTACCGACAGGCGAAGAAGTACTTC,CASSSYRQAKKYF
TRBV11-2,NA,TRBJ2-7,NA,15,TGTGCCAGCAGCTTAGGTGGCGGGACCCCCTACGAGCAGTACTTC,CASSLGGGTPYEQYF
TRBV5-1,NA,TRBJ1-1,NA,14,TGCGCCAGCAGCGCACAGGGAGGGGACACTGAAGCTTTCTTT,CASSAQGGDTEAFF
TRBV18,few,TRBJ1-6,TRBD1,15,TGTGCCAGCTCACGCGGGACAGATTATAATTCACCCCTCCACTTT,CASSRGTDYNSPLHF
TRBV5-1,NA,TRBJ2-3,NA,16,TGCGCCAGCAGCTCCTCCATATTAACTAGCACAGATACGCAGTATTTT,CASSSSILTSTDTQYF
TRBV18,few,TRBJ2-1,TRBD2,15,TGTGCCAGCTCACCCTTCGGAGCGGGAGTGTATGAGCAGTTCTTC,CASSPFGAGVYEQFF
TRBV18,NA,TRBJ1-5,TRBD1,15,TGTGCCAGCTCACCCGGGACAGGGGGTTCCCAGCCCCAGCATTTT,CASSPGTGGSQPQHF
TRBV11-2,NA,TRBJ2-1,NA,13,TGTGCCAGCAGCCCTGTTCAGGGCAATGAGCAGTTCTTC,CASSPVQGNEQFF
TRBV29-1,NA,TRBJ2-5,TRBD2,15,TGCAGCGTTGATATACTAGCGGGAGGGCAAGAGACCCAGTACTTC,CSVDILAGGQETQYF
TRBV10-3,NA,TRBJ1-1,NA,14,TGTGCCATCAAGTCCGTTCAGGGTGGCACTGAAGCTTTCTTT,CAIKSVQGGTEAFF
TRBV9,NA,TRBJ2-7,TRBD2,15,TGTGCCAGCGGAACAGGGACTAGCGGGAGTTACGAGCAGTACTTC,CASGTGTSGSYEQYF
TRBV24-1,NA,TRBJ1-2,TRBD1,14,TGTGCCACCAGTGACACGGGACAGAACTATGGCTACACCTTC,CATSDTGQNYGYTF
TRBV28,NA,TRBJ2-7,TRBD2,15,TGTGCCAGCAGTTTCTCGCTAGCGGGCTCCTACGAGCAGTACTTC,CASSFSLAGSYEQYF
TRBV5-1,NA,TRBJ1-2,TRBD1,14,TGCGCCAGCAGCTCTCAGGGGGATTACTATGGCTACACCTTC,CASSSQGDYYGYTF
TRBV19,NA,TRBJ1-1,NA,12,TGTGCCAGTAGGGCGGGGCTCACTGAAGCTTTCTTT,CASRAGLTEAFF
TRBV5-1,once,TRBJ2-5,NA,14,TGCGCCAGCAGCCCAGAAGGAGGGCAAGAGACCCAGTACTTC,CASSPEGGQETQYF
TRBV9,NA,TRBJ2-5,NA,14,TGTGCCAGCAGCGTAGGGGCGGGAATAGAGACCCAGTACTTC,CASSVGAGIETQYF
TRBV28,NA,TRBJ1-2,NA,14,TGTGCCAGCATCCCTTTCGACCAGGGCTATGGCTACACCTTC,CASIPFDQGYGYTF
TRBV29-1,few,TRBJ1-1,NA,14,TGCAGCGTCGCCGGCCGACTTACGAACACTGAAGCTTTCTTT,CSVAGRLTNTEAFF
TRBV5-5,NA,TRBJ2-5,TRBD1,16,TGTGCCAGCAGCTTGGGTCCCAGGGGGTGGGAAGAGACCCAGTACTTC,CASSLGPRGWEETQYF
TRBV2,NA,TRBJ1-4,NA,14,TGTGCCAGCAGGCCGGGGACAACTAATGAAAAACTGTTTTTT,CASRPGTTNEKLFF
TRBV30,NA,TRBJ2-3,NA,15,TGTGCCTGGAGTGTAAAGGACTCTAGCACAGATACGCAGTATTTT,CAWSVKDSSTDTQYF
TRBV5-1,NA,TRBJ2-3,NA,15,TGCGCCAGCAGCGGGAGGGGGGAGTCAACAGATACGCAGTATTTT,CASSGRGESTDTQYF
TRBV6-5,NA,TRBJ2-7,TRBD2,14,TGTGCCACCGGACTAGCGGGAGGGCCCAACGAGCAGTACTTC,CATGLAGGPNEQYF
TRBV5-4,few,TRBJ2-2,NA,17,TGTGCCAGCAGCCTTCAGATGGGGGCATTTAACACCGGGGAGCTGTTTTTT,CASSLQMGAFNTGELFF
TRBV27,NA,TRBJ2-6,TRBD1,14,TGTGCCAGCAGCGACAGGGTTGGGGCCAACGTCCTGACTTTC,CASSDRVGANVLTF
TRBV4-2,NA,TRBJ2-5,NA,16,TGTGCCAGCAGCCAAGATCTGCCCGGGAACCAAGAGACCCAGTACTTC,CASSQDLPGNQETQYF